Below are 18 T cell receptor beta chains sequenced from a single sample in a study of Graves' ophthalmopathy and Graves' hyperthyroidism (dated by TCRdb to 2016 to 2019). TCRdb lists the instrument as Illumina HiSeq 2000. For repertoire sequencing, the TCR beta CDR3 regions were amplified from RNA transcripts. The first round was an RT-PCR using HTBI primers with the Qiagen OneStep RT-PCR kit, and this first round was followed by a second-round multiplex PCR, then size selection and purification. TCRdb handled the public reads itself, with Q25 trimming in fastp and clone calling in MiXCR, and kept productive beta chains. Rows are combined by CDR3 protein, so each entry shows the most common genes and DNA. The sample table contains over a million distinct CDR3 sequences; only one count was recorded for 36% of them. More than 9.5% of the sample belongs to the ten largest clones. Sequencing input: peripheral blood or thyroid tissue (not recorded which). All receptors derive from an adult man with Graves' hyperthyroidism.

This clonotype was counted ten times or more. This chain connects TRBV29-1 to TRBJ2-5; D remains unclear. Trimming removed 5 bases from V and 4 bases from J, with 8 bases in between. The CDR3 loop spans 11 amino acids. Looked up from germline, CDR1 is SQVTM and CDR2 is ANQGSEA. The CDR3 DNA reads as TGCAGCGTTTCGGAAGGAGAGACCCAGTACTTC. Translation gives CSVSEGETQYF.

This clonotype was observed at least ten times. The junction departs from the called germline gene at one end, perhaps through a read error. This chain uses TRBV20-1 with TRBJ2-2, with TRBD1 matching 7 bases. Germline lookup yields CDR1 DFQATT and CDR2 SNEGSKA (reference sequence). CDR3 length: 14 amino acids. The CDR3 region is CSAKGQTNTRELFF. CDR3 DNA: TGCAGTGCCAAGGGACAGACCAACACCAGGGAGCTGTTTTTT.

This clonotype showed up just a few times. The rearrangement uses TRBV7-8 and TRBJ2-7; 15 nucleotides match TRBD2. The germline gives CDR1 SGHVS, CDR2 FQNEAQ. The CDR3 has 16 residues. V lost 5 bases to trimming and J lost 0 bases; unmatched junction nucleotides: 2. CDR3 sequence (DNA): TGTGCCAGCAGCCGGACTAGCGGGGGGGTCTCCTACGAGCAGTACTTC. Translated: CASSRTSGGVSYEQYF.

Ten or more counts support this clonotype. The V gene is TRBV11-2, the J gene TRBJ2-5, with 16 bases lining up with TRBD2. Germline V lookup: CDR1 SGHAT, CDR2 FQNNGV. This CDR3 contains 16 residues. V dropped 4 bases and J dropped 5; count of bases not matched to a gene: 4. The CDR3 is CASSYGTSGGEETQYF. DNA of the CDR3: TGTGCCAGCAGCTACGGGACTAGCGGGGGGGAGGAGACCCAGTACTTC.

Many counts were recorded for this clonotype. The germline gene is not matched at one end of the junction; a read error may be the cause. V is TRBV7-3 and J is TRBJ2-7; D possibly corresponds to TRBD1 (5 bases). The length of the CDR3 is 13 residues. The germline gives CDR1 SGHTA, CDR2 FQGTGA. The DNA for the CDR3 is TGCGCCAGCAGCTTGTTTCAGGGCTACGAGCAGTACTTC. Its translation is CASSLFQGYEQYF.

In its sample, this clonotype was seen many times. This rearrangement joins TRBV29-1 to TRBJ2-2; D remains ambiguous. Germline V gene sequence: CDR1 SQVTM, CDR2 ANQGSEA. Trimming removed 3 bases at V and 7 bases at J, with 15 bases between. The CDR3 consists of 14 residues. The CDR3 region has the DNA TGCAGCGTTGAGGAAGTACCCTGGGGCGGGGAGCTGTTTTTT. This gives the protein CSVEEVPWGGELFF.

In this sample, this clonotype turned up many times. The chain uses TRBV5-1 and TRBJ1-5; D is undetermined. CDR1 SGHRS and CDR2 YFSETQ come from the germline V gene. The CDR3 spans 13 residues. Trimming removed 4 bases from V and 3 bases from J, with 8 bases in between. As DNA, the CDR3 is TGCGCCAGCAGCGGACTGCCCAATCAGCCCCAGCATTTT. Translated: CASSGLPNQPQHF.

The CDR3: CASTRRGGLPHF. In DNA, the CDR3 is TGTGCCAGCACCCGGCGCGGAGGTCTCCCCCACTTT. This sequence joins TRBV7-9 and TRBJ1-6; no definite D call. The germline gives CDR1 SEHNR, CDR2 FQNEAQ (reference sequence). V was shortened by 7 bases and J by 18 bases, with 19 bases between the two germline ends. This CDR3 contains 12 residues.

The table lists this clonotype with many counts. The genes are TRBV4-1 and TRBJ1-6, with no clear D. From germline, CDR1 is MGHRA and CDR2 YSYEKL. CDR3 size: 13 residues. V gave up 1 base and J gave up 10 bases, with 8 bases separating them. Here the CDR3 reads CASSQARVSPLHF. The CDR3, as DNA: TGCGCCAGCAGCCAAGCCCGGGTGTCACCCCTCCACTTT.

The CDR3 protein is CASSYLGTDEQYF. The CDR3 region has the DNA TGTGCCAGCAGTTACCTCGGGACAGACGAGCAGTACTTC. The V call is TRBV6-2 or TRBV6-3, the J call TRBJ2-7, with TRBD1 identical over 7 bases. J was trimmed by 5 bases and V by 2 bases; bases with no gene match: 3. Per germline, CDR1 MNHEY and CDR2 SVGEGT. The CDR3 loop spans 13 amino acids.

On this clonotype itself: One base away lies a much larger clone, so this may be a sequencing read error. The rearrangement links TRBV20-1 to TRBJ2-7; D is uncertain. CDR3 length: 12 residues. The germline gives CDR1 DFQATT, CDR2 SNEGSKA (reference sequence). V lost 5 bases and J lost 2, with 10 bases in between. In nucleotides, the CDR3 is TGCAGTGCTCGGACGGATACCTACGAGCAGTACTTC. It codes for CSARTDTYEQYF.

Many counts were recorded for this clonotype. This chain links TRBV12-3 or TRBV12-4 with TRBJ2-7; D unresolved. This CDR3 has 14 residues. V lost 3 bases to trimming and J lost 5 bases, with 14 bases between them. The CDR3 spells CASSLDRMVHEQYF. CDR3 in DNA: TGTGCCAGCAGTTTGGACCGGATGGTTCACGAGCAGTACTTC.

This clonotype was seen only a few times. The chain joins TRBV14 to TRBJ2-2; D might be TRBD1 (6 bases). Germline CDR1 and CDR2: SGHDN and FVKESK. Trimming pared 2 bases from V and 1 base from J, leaving 14 bases between. There are 17 residues in the CDR3. The CDR3 bases are TGTGCCAGCAGCCAACTCATAACAGGGCTGAACACCGGGGAGCTGTTTTTT. It encodes CASSQLITGLNTGELFF.

There are a few counts of this clonotype. This rearrangement joins TRBV19 to TRBJ2-2; no definite D call. Trimming stripped 3 bases from V and 1 base from J, with 6 bases between. Germline loops: CDR1 LNHDA, CDR2 SQIVND (reference sequence). The CDR3 contains 14 residues. This CDR3 is CASSMGWNTGELFF. The CDR3 region has the DNA TGTGCCAGTAGTATGGGTTGGAACACCGGGGAGCTGTTTTTT. Full variable domain (remainder filled in from reference TRBV19 and TRBJ2-2): DGGITQSPKYLFRKEGQNVTLSCEQNLNHDAMYWYRQDPGQGLRLIYYSQIVNDFQKGDIAEGYSVSREKKESFPLTVTSAQKNPTAFYLCASSMGWNTGELFFGEGSRLTVL.

This clonotype was counted only a few times. This rearrangement joins TRBV9 to TRBJ2-7; 7 bases fit TRBD2. Germline CDR1 is SGDLS and CDR2 is YYNGEE. V trimming: 4 bases; J trimming: 2 bases; junction bases outside the gene matches: 9. The CDR3 contains 15 residues. The CDR3 DNA reads as TGTGCCAGCAGCTCAAGTGGGGGAGGGGCCTACGAGCAGTACTTC. It is translated as CASSSSGGGAYEQYF.

This clonotype was observed a single time. The rearrangement uses TRBV24-1 and TRBJ2-5; perhaps TRBD1 as D (6 bases). Germline CDR1 is KGHDR and CDR2 is SFDVKD. V was clipped by 7 bases and J by 2 bases, with 10 bases between them. The CDR3 sequence is 13 residues long. CDR3 region: CATRGTKQETQYF. The DNA of the CDR3 is TGTGCCACCAGAGGGACAAAGCAAGAGACCCAGTACTTC.

The V and J genes are TRBV29-1 and TRBJ1-2; D gene unclear. The germline V gene has CDR1 SQVTM and CDR2 ANQGSEA. Between the trimmed V and J ends, which lost 6 bases and 6 bases, there was a span of 20 bases. The CDR3 contains 14 residues. CDR3 protein: CSVQESGEGNGYTF. The CDR3 nucleotides are TGCAGCGTCCAGGAAAGTGGGGAAGGAAATGGCTACACCTTC.

This clonotype was counted at least ten times. The chain couples TRBV12-3 or TRBV12-4 to TRBJ1-4; the match to TRBD1 covers 7 bases. The CDR3 is 14 amino acids. Trimming removed 4 bases from V and 8 bases from J; junction bases left unmatched: 7. CDR3 region: CASSWDSRREKLFF. In DNA, the CDR3 is TGTGCCAGCAGTTGGGACAGTCGGCGCGAAAAACTGTTTTTT.